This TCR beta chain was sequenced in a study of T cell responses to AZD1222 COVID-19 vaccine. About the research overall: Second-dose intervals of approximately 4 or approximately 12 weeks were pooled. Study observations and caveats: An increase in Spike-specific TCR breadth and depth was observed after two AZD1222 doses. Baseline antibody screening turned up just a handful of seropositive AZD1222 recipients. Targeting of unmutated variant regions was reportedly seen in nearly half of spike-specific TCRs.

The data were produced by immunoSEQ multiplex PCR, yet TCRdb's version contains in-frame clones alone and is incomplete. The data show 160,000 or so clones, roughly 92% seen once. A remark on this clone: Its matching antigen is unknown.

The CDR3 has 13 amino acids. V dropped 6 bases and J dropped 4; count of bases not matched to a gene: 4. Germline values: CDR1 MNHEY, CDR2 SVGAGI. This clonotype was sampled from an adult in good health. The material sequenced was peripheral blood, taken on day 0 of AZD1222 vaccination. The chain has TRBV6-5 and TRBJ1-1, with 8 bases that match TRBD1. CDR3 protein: CASRSQGGTEAFF. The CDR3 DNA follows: TGTGCCAGCAGATCACAGGGGGGCACTGAAGCTTTCTTT.